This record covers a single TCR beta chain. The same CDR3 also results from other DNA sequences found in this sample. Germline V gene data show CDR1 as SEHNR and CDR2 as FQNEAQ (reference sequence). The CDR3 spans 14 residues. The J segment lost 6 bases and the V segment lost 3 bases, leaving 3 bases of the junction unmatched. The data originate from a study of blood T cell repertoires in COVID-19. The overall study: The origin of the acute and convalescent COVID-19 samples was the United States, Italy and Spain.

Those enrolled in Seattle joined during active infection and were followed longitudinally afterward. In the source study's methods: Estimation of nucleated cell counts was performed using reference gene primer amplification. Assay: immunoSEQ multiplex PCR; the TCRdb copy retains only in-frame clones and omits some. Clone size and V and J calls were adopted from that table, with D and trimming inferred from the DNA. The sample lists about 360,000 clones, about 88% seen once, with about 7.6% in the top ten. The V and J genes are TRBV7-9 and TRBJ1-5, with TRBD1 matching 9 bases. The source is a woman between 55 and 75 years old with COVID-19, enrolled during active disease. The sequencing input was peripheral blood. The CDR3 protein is CASSLGQGGQPQHF. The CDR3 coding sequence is TGTGCCAGCAGCTTGGGACAGGGAGGTCAGCCCCAGCATTTT.